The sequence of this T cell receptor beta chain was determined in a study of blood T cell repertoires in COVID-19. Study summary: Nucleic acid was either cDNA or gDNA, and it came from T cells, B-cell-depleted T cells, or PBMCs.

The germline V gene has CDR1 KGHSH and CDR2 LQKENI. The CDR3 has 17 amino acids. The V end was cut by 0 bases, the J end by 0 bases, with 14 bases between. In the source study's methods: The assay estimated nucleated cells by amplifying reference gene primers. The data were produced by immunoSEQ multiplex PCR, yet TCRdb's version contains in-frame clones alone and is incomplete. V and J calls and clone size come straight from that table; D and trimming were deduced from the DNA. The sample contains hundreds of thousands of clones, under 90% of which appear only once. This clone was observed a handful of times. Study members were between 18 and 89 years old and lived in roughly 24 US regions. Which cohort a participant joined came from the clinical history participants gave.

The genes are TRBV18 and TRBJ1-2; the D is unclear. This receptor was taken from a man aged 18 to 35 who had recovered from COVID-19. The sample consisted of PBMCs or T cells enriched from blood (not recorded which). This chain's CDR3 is CASSPPRRSSANYGYTF. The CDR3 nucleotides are TGTGCCAGCTCACCACCTAGACGGAGTTCAGCTAACTATGGCTACACCTTC.